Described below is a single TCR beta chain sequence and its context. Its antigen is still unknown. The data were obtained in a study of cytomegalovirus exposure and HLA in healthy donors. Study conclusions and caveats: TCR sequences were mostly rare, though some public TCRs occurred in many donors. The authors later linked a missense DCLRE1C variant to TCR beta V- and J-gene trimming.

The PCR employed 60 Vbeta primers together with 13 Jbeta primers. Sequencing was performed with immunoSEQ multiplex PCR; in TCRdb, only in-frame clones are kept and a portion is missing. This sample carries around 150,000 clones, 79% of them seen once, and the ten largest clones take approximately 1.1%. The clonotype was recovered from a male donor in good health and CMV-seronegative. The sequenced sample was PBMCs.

Here the CDR3 reads CASSSSSGTYEQYF. In nucleotides, the CDR3 is TGTGCCAGCAGTTCCTCTAGCGGGACCTACGAGCAGTACTTC. The chain recombines TRBV6-5 with TRBJ2-7; 9 bases are a match to TRBD2. V lost 4 bases to trimming and J lost 2 bases; unmatched junction nucleotides: 3. CDR3 length: 14 amino acids. CDR1 is MNHEY, CDR2 SVGAGI, per germline.